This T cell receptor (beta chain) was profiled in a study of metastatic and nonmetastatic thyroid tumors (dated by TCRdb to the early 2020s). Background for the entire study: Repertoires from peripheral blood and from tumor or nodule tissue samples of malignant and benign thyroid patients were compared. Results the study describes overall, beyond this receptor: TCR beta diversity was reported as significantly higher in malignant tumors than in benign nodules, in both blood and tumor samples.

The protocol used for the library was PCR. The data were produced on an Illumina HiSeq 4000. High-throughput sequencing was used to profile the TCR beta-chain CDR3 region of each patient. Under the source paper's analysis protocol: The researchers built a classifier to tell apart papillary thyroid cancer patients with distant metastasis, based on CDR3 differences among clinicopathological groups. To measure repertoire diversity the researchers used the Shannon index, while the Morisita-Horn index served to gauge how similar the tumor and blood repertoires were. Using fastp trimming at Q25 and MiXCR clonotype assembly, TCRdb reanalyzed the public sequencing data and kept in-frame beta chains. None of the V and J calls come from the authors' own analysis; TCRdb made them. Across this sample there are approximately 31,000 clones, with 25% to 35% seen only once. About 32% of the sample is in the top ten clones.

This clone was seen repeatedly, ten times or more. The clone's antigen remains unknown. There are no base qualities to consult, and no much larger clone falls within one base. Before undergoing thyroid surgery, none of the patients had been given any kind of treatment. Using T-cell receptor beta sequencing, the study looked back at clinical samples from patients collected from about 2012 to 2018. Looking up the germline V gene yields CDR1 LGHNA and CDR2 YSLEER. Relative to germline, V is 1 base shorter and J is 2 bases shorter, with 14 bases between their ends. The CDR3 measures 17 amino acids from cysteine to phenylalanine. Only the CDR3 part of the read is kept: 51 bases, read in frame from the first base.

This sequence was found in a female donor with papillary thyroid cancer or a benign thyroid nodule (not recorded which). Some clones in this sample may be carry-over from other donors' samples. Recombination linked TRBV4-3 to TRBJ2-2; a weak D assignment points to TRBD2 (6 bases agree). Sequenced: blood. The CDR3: CASSQVADNYNTGELFF. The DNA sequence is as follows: TGCGCCAGCAGCCAAGTAGCGGATAACTATAACACCGGGGAGCTGTTTTTT.